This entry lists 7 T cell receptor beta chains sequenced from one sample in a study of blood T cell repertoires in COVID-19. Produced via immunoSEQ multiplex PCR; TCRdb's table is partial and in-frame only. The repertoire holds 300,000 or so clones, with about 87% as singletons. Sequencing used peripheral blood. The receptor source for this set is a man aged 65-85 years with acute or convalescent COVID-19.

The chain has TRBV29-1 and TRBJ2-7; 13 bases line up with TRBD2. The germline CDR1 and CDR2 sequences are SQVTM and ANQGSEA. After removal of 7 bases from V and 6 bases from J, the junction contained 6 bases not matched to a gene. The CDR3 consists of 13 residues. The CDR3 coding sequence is TGCAGCGCTACTCGGACTAGCGGGGGCGAGCAGTACTTC. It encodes CSATRTSGGEQYF.

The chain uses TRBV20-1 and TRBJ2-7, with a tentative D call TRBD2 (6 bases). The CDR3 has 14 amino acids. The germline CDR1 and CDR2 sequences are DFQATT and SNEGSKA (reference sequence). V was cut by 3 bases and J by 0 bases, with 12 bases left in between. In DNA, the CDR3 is TGCAGTGCTAGTTTAACGGGAGTCTCCTACGAGCAGTACTTC. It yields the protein CSASLTGVSYEQYF.

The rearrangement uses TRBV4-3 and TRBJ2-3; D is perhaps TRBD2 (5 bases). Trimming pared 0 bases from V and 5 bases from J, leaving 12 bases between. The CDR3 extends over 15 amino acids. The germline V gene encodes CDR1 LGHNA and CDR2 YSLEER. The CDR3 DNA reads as TGCGCCAGCAGCCAAGATCAACTAGGAGGAGATACGCAGTATTTT. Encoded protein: CASSQDQLGGDTQYF.

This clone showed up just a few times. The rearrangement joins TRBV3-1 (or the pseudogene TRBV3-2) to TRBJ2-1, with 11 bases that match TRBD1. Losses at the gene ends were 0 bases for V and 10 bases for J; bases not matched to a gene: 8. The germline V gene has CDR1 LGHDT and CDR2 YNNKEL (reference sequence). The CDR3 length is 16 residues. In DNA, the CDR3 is TGTGCCAGCAGCCAAGAGGATGGACAGGGGGCGCGGGAGCAGTTCTTC. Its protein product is CASSQEDGQGAREQFF.

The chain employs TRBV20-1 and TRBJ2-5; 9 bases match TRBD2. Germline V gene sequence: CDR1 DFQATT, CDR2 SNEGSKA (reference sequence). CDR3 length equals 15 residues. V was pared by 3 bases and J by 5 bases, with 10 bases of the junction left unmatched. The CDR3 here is CSASNSGSVMETQYF. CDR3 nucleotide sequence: TGCAGTGCTAGTAATAGCGGGAGTGTTATGGAGACCCAGTACTTC.

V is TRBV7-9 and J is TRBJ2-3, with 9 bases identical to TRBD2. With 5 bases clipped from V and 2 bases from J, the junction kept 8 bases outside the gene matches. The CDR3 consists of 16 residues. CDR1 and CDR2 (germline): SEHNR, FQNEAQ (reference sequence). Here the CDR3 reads CASSKRGAPLTDTQYF. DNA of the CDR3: TGTGCCAGCAGCAAGCGGGGGGCCCCCCTCACAGATACGCAGTATTTT.

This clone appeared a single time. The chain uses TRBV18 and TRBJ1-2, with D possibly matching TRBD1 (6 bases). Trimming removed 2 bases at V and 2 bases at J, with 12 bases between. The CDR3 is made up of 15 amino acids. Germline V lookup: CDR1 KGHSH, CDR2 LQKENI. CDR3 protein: CASSPVGALNYGYTF. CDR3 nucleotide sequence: TGTGCCAGCTCACCAGTGGGGGCCCTGAACTATGGCTACACCTTC. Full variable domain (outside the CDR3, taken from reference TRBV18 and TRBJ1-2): NAGVMQNPRHLVRRRGQEARLRCSPMKGHSHVYWYRQLPEEGLKFMVYLQKENIIDESGMPKERFSAEFPKEGPSILRIQQVVRGDSAAYFCASSPVGALNYGYTFGSGTRLTVV.